This is a list of T cell receptor beta chains from one sample in a study of regulatory T cells in long-lasting Graves disease. MiXCR was run by TCRdb on the multiplex PCR reads, yielding one entry per CDR3 protein. The sample lists approximately 540,000 distinct CDR3 sequences, around 12% occurring once. These data are also associated with another study on T cells in Graves' hyperthyroidism and ophthalmopathy.

This material consisted of peripheral blood mononuclear cells (PBMCs), taken at new diagnosis, from a patient treated with antithyroid drugs. These receptors all stem from a woman aged 25 to 39 with Graves disease. The CDR3 runs from the conserved cysteine through the conserved F or W. The D gene is left open where the match is weak. Some rows have no size entry. The others give once, few or many, or a class for an expanded clone.

clone size	D gene	J gene	V gene	CDR3 DNA	CDR3 protein
many	-	TRBJ2-7	TRBV2	TGTGCCAGCGGTGCCTACGAGCAGTACTTC	CASGAYEQYF
-	-	TRBJ2-7	TRBV6-2/TRBV6-3	TGTGCCAGCGGAAAGACACGGGATACTTACGAGCAGTACTTC	CASGKTRDTYEQYF
many	TRBD1	TRBJ2-7	TRBV6-2/TRBV6-3	TGTGCCAGCAGCCGGGACAGGGTCGGTCTCGAGCAGTACTTC	CASSRDRVGLEQYF
many	-	TRBJ2-7	TRBV19	TGTGCCAGTAGTATCACAGACGTCTCCTACGAGCAGTACTTC	CASSITDVSYEQYF
many	-	TRBJ1-2	TRBV2	TGTGCCAGCAGTCTACAGGGAATTGATGGCTACACCTTC	CASSLQGIDGYTF
few	TRBD1	TRBJ2-7	TRBV19	TGTGCCAGTAGTAAGACAGGGGCTACCTACGAGCAGTACTTC	CASSKTGATYEQYF
many	-	TRBJ2-1	TRBV7-3	TGTGCCAGCAGCTTGATGGGGACGTTATCCTACAATGAGCAGTTCTTC	CASSLMGTLSYNEQFF
many	TRBD2	TRBJ2-1	TRBV2	TGTGCCAGCACCGCCGCTAGCGGGAGATACAATGAGCAGTTCTTC	CASTAASGRYNEQFF
-	TRBD2	TRBJ2-7	TRBV2	TGTGCCAGCAGTGAAAAGGGACTAGCGGGAGAAGTTTCCTACGAGCAGTACTTC	CASSEKGLAGEVSYEQYF
-	TRBD2	TRBJ2-5	TRBV19	TGTGCCAGTAGGGCGGGGGGACTACAAGAGACCCAGTACTTC	CASRAGGLQETQYF